Presented here are 20 T cell receptor beta chains from one specimen sequenced in a study of control samples from healthy donors and cancer patients. Profiling relied on immunoSEQ multiplex PCR, and the TCRdb table lists in-frame clones only, not all of them. Here the sample spans 400,000 to 500,000 clones, 90% being singletons. The sample taken for sequencing was PBMCs. The receptors here all came from a man aged 40-55 years with head and neck cancer.

This chain links TRBV3-1 (or the pseudogene TRBV3-2) with TRBJ2-3; tentatively, D is TRBD2 (6 bases). This CDR3 has 15 amino acids. V dropped 6 bases and J dropped 1 base, with 14 bases sitting between them. The germline gives CDR1 LGHDT, CDR2 YNNKEL (reference sequence). The CDR3 DNA sequence: TGTGCCAGCAGTCCCGGGCCTAGCGGCACAGATACGCAGTATTTT. Amino acid sequence: CASSPGPSGTDTQYF.

The chain uses TRBV3-1 (or the pseudogene TRBV3-2) and TRBJ1-2, with D unclear. Germline values: CDR1 LGHDT, CDR2 YNNKEL (reference sequence). Between the trimmed V and J ends, which lost 5 bases and 7 bases, there was a span of 23 bases. This CDR3 spans 16 amino acids. CDR3 DNA: TGTGCCAGCAGCAGCGGAGACGGACCCACTCTTTCTGGCTACACCTTC. It translates to CASSSGDGPTLSGYTF.

The chain recombines TRBV12-3 or TRBV12-4 with TRBJ1-5, with D uncertain. Trimming stripped 6 bases from V and 1 base from J, with 7 bases between. The CDR3 loop spans 13 amino acids. DNA for the CDR3: TGTGCCAGCAGCCCCAGAAGCAATCAGCCCCAGCATTTT. This encodes CASSPRSNQPQHF.

The genes are TRBV7-9 and TRBJ1-5; possible D gene TRBD1, 5 bases. The CDR3 loop spans 14 amino acids. The germline V and J ends were trimmed by 0 bases and 7 bases, with 10 bases remaining between them. The germline CDR1 and CDR2 sequences are SEHNR and FQNEAQ (reference sequence). Written as DNA, the CDR3 is TGTGCCAGCAGCTTAGCGTCGCAGGGCCAGCCCCAGCATTTT. Its translation: CASSLASQGQPQHF.

The chain combines TRBV10-3 with TRBJ1-2; 10 bases fit TRBD1. The V gene end was trimmed by 9 bases and the J gene end by 2 bases; junction bases not matched to a gene: 9. This CDR3 has 15 amino acids. The germline V gene encodes CDR1 ENHRY and CDR2 SYGVKD. The CDR3 sequence: CAIQKSDRGNYGYTF. In DNA, the CDR3 is TGTGCCATTCAGAAATCGGACAGGGGGAACTATGGCTACACCTTC.

The count of this clone is one. V and J are TRBV6-5 and TRBJ1-1, with D hard to call. Looked up from germline, CDR1 is MNHEY and CDR2 is SVGAGI. The CDR3 covers 15 residues. V was shortened by 9 bases and J by 7 bases, with 24 bases between the two germline ends. Here the CDR3 reads CASPKPGYRVFEAFF. The CDR3 DNA reads TGTGCCAGTCCGAAGCCAGGTTATAGGGTGTTTGAAGCTTTCTTT.

The genes are TRBV28 and TRBJ2-3; 11 bases fit TRBD1. CDR1 MDHEN and CDR2 SYDVKM come from the germline V gene. The ends lost 4 bases at V and 8 bases at J; junction bases unmatched: 11. The CDR3 is made up of 16 amino acids. CDR3 coding DNA: TGTGCCAGCAGTTCGCCCCGGACAGGGGGCAGGGGTACGCAGTATTTT. Translating gives CASSSPRTGGRGTQYF.

This sequence joins TRBV6-1 and TRBJ2-2, with TRBD2 matching over 8 bases. The CDR3 length is 17 residues. V lost 2 bases, J lost 0 bases, and 5 bases stayed unmatched. CDR1 is MNHNS, CDR2 SASEGT, per germline. Here the CDR3 reads CASSEFGGGTNTGELFF. As DNA, the CDR3 is TGTGCCAGCAGTGAATTCGGGGGGGGTACGAACACCGGGGAGCTGTTTTTT.

The chain recombines TRBV6-4 with TRBJ2-3; TRBD2 aligns across 12 bases. The length of the CDR3 is 15 residues. J gave up 5 bases and V 0 bases, and 0 bases lay outside the gene matches. Germline loops: CDR1 MRHNA, CDR2 SNTAGT. The CDR3 DNA follows: TGTGCCAGCAGTGACTCACTAGCGGGGGGAGATACGCAGTATTTT. Translating gives CASSDSLAGGDTQYF.

The V and J genes are TRBV5-6 and TRBJ1-2; TRBD1 is a possible D gene (6 bases). Per the germline V gene, CDR1 is SGHDT and CDR2 is YYEEEE. The ends were cut back, 4 bases at V and 4 bases at J, with 14 bases in the middle. This CDR3 has 14 amino acids. CDR3 in DNA: TGTGCCAGCAGCCCACAGGGTTCAGGCTATGGCTACACCTTC. It yields the protein CASSPQGSGYGYTF.

In its sample, this clone was seen once. This sequence joins TRBV27 and TRBJ1-5; tentative D call: TRBD1 (6 bases). The CDR3 is 17 residues long. Trimming cost V 5 bases and J 4 bases, with 21 bases left between them. Germline CDR1 reads MNHEY; CDR2 reads SMNVEV (reference sequence). CDR3 sequence reads: CASSPQGLLWENQPQHF. CDR3 DNA: TGTGCCAGCAGTCCCCAGGGGTTATTATGGGAAAATCAGCCCCAGCATTTT.

The V call is TRBV10-1, the J call TRBJ1-6, with 11 bases aligning to TRBD1. The CDR3 has 14 amino acids. The germline CDR1 and CDR2 sequences are WNHNN and SYGVQD (reference sequence). V gave up 6 bases and J gave up 9 bases; unmatched junction bases: 4. The DNA of the CDR3 is TGCGCCAGCAGGGGACAGGGGGTGCGTTCACCCCTCCACTTT. Its protein is CASRGQGVRSPLHF.

CDR3 sequence: CASSEWGRLGENTIYF. CDR3 DNA sequence: TGTGCCAGCAGTGAATGGGGCAGGCTAGGAGAAAACACCATATATTTT. The chain links TRBV25-1 to TRBJ1-3, with D possibly being TRBD1 (5 bases). V gave up 1 base and J gave up 6 bases, with 16 bases separating them. Germline CDR1 and CDR2: MGHDK and SYGVNS. The CDR3 loop spans 16 amino acids.

The gene calls are TRBV29-1 and TRBJ2-2; D unclear. There are 13 residues in the CDR3. The V end was cut by 3 bases, the J end by 2 bases, with 7 bases between. The germline V gene has CDR1 SQVTM and CDR2 ANQGSEA. CDR3 protein: CSVDYRNTGELFF. CDR3 bases: TGCAGCGTTGATTACCGAAACACCGGGGAGCTGTTTTTT.

The chain is built from TRBV28 and TRBJ2-1; TRBD2 matches 7 bases. This CDR3 is 16 amino acids long. Losses at the gene ends were 2 bases for V and 2 bases for J; bases not matched to a gene: 6. Germline V gene data show CDR1 as MDHEN and CDR2 as SYDVKM. The CDR3 loop is CASSLVGGSTYNEQFF. In DNA form, the CDR3 reads TGTGCCAGCAGTTTAGTCGGCGGGAGCACCTACAATGAGCAGTTCTTC.

This clone was counted only a few times. The chain is built from TRBV13 and TRBJ1-5; the D gene is possibly TRBD1 (5 bases). The CDR3 extends over 15 amino acids. V was cut by 5 bases and J by 2 bases, with 13 bases left in between. Germline CDR1 reads PRHDT; CDR2 reads FYEKMQ (reference sequence). The CDR3, as DNA: TGTGCCAGCAGCCTACTGGGACGGTGCAATCAGCCCCAGCATTTT. Translating gives CASSLLGRCNQPQHF.

CDR3 in DNA: TGTGCCAGCAGCCGGGACAGGTTTAATTCACCCCTCCACTTT. This gives the protein CASSRDRFNSPLHF. This chain links TRBV5-4 with TRBJ1-6; TRBD1 matches at 8 bases. The germline V gene has CDR1 SGHNT and CDR2 YYREEE (reference sequence). The CDR3 is 14 amino acids. The junction had 3 bases not matched to a gene; V was cut back by 4 bases and J by 6 bases.

This clone has a handful of counts. V usage is TRBV30 and J usage is TRBJ1-4, with 8 bases matching TRBD1. From germline, CDR1 is GTSNPN and CDR2 SVGIG (reference sequence). The CDR3 is 15 residues long. V gave up 0 bases and J gave up 5 bases; unmatched junction bases: 5. CDR3 sequence (DNA): TGTGCCTGGAGTGTAAAGCAGGGGGCGAATGAAAAACTGTTTTTT. Its protein is CAWSVKQGANEKLFF. The full variable domain, with the rest looked up from reference TRBV30 and TRBJ1-4, is SQTIHQWPATLVQPVGSPLSLECTVEGTSNPNLYWYRQAAGRGLQLLFYSVGIGQISSEVPQNLSASRPQDRQFILSSKKLLLSDSGFYLCAWSVKQGANEKLFFGSGTQLSVL.

The genes are TRBV7-9 and TRBJ1-6, with 10 positions matching TRBD1. V lost 3 bases and J lost 10; bases outside the gene matches: 9. The CDR3 extends over 16 amino acids. The germline CDR1 and CDR2 sequences are SEHNR and FQNEAQ (reference sequence). The CDR3 region is CASSFSGTGDRSPLHF. CDR3 in DNA: TGTGCCAGCAGCTTCTCCGGGACAGGGGATAGATCACCCCTCCACTTT. The full variable domain, with the rest looked up from reference TRBV7-9 and TRBJ1-6, is DTGVSQNPRHKITKRGQNVTFRCDPISEHNRLYWYRQTLGQGPEFLTYFQNEAQLEKSRLLSDRFSAERPKGSFSTLEIQRTEQGDSAMYLCASSFSGTGDRSPLHFGNGTRLTVT.

This sequence joins TRBV19 and TRBJ2-7; 12 bases match TRBD1. The CDR3 covers 14 residues. Germline V lookup: CDR1 LNHDA, CDR2 SQIVND (reference sequence). V trimming: 5 bases; J trimming: 6 bases; junction bases outside the gene matches: 5. The DNA of the CDR3 is TGTGCCAGTAGTTGGGCGGGACAGGGGGCCGAGCAGTACTTC. It translates to CASSWAGQGAEQYF.